Listed here are 23 T cell receptor beta chains from one sample, sequenced in a study of vaccination and CD4 T cells after COVID-19. Treatment denoted: approximately 10-day PBMC culture with coronavirus spike peptide pools or control peptides (ViraFEST assay). Their antigen targets remain unknown. The Oncomine TCR Beta short-read assay was what sequenced the DNA obtained from cultured CD4+ T cells. One entry per CDR3 protein, called by TCRdb with MiXCR from the PCR reads. This sample has roughly 13,000 distinct CDR3 sequences, with 29% found just once. The starting material was CD4+ T cells from blood, cultured in vitro, obtained before SARS-CoV-2 vaccination. These receptors were obtained from a human donor who received a COVID-19 vaccine.

The CDR3 region has the DNA TGTGCCAGCAGCTTAGTAACAGGGATTGGGGAGCTGTTTTTT. Its translation: CASSLVTGIGELFF. The chain links TRBV7-9 to TRBJ2-2; D possibly corresponds to TRBD1 (6 bases). Germline CDR1 and CDR2: SEHNR and FQNEAQ (reference sequence). The CDR3 length is 14 residues. V lost 1 base to trimming and J lost 8 bases, with 11 bases between them.

This clonotype has only a few counts. This chain joins TRBV20-1 and TRBJ1-5; TRBD1 might be the D (5 bases). Trimming cost V 0 bases and J 4 bases, with 13 bases left between them. CDR1 and CDR2 (germline): DFQATT, SNEGSKA (reference sequence). The CDR3 totals 15 residues. This CDR3 is CSARDVGLPNQPQHF. CDR3 nucleotide sequence: TGCAGTGCTAGAGATGTGGGACTCCCAAATCAGCCCCAGCATTTT.

The rearrangement joins TRBV10-2 to TRBJ2-7, with D uncertain. The germline V gene has CDR1 WSHSY and CDR2 SAAADI. Trimming cost V 6 bases and J 4 bases, with 7 bases left between them. The CDR3 runs 11 residues. CDR3 sequence reads: CASRGTYEQYF. CDR3 coding DNA: TGCGCCAGCAGGGGCACATACGAGCAGTACTTC.

The J gene is TRBJ1-6, the V gene TRBV6-1; the match to TRBD1 covers 7 bases. This CDR3 contains 16 residues. V shed 6 bases and J 5 bases; nucleotides not matched to a gene: 10. The germline CDR1 and CDR2 sequences are MNHNS and SASEGT. The CDR3 sequence: CASRTIGTANNSPLHF. For the CDR3, the DNA is TGTGCCAGCAGGACCATAGGGACAGCGAATAATTCACCCCTCCACTTT.

The rearrangement joins TRBV4-1 to TRBJ2-3; no definite D call. The CDR3 sequence is 16 residues long. The germline CDR1 and CDR2 sequences are MGHRA and YSYEKL. The germline V and J ends were trimmed by 0 bases and 0 bases, with 10 bases remaining between them. Here the CDR3 reads CASSQELRPSTDTQYF. Here the CDR3 DNA reads TGCGCCAGCAGCCAAGAACTGAGACCTAGCACAGATACGCAGTATTTT.

The CDR3 DNA follows: TGTGCCAGCAAATTAGGGGGTACCCAGTACTTC. Its protein product is CASKLGGTQYF. The chain links TRBV6-1 to TRBJ2-5; maybe TRBD1 (6 bases). V lost 7 bases and J 8 bases, leaving 11 bases between the germline ends. Germline V gene lookup returns CDR1 MNHNS and CDR2 SASEGT. The CDR3 runs 11 residues.

This chain joins TRBV11-2 and TRBJ2-5, with a possible D match to TRBD2 (6 bases). CDR3 length equals 16 residues. The V end was cut by 5 bases, the J end by 6 bases, with 22 bases between. Germline CDR1 is SGHAT and CDR2 is FQNNGV. The CDR3 nucleotides are TGTGCCAGCAGCCCCACTGGCCTAGCTGGAGGGAAGACCCAGTACTTC. Translation: CASSPTGLAGGKTQYF.

The chain uses TRBV20-1 and TRBJ2-7, with 11 bases fitting TRBD1. The CDR3 totals 15 residues. In germline, CDR1 is DFQATT, CDR2 SNEGSKA (reference sequence). The CDR3 sequence: CRDGQGAFGTCEQYF. The CDR3 nucleotides read TGCAGGGATGGACAGGGGGCGTTTGGAACCTGCGAGCAGTACTTC.

The chain employs TRBV3-1 and TRBJ2-2, with D uncertain. The V gene's germline CDR1 is LGHDT and CDR2 YNNKEL (reference sequence). This CDR3 comprises 14 residues. Trimming took 0 bases from V and 9 from J, leaving 11 bases between them. The CDR3: CASSQDSPVRELFF. DNA of the CDR3: TGTGCCAGCAGCCAAGACAGTCCCGTGAGGGAGCTGTTTTTT. Looking up the rest from reference TRBV3-1 and TRBJ2-2 gives the full variable domain: DTAVSQTPKYLVTQMGNDKSIKCEQNLGHDTMYWYKQDSKKFLKIMFSYNNKELIINETVPNRFSPKSPDKAHLNLHINSLELGDSAVYFCASSQDSPVRELFFGEGSRLTVL.

The chain couples TRBV19 to TRBJ2-3, with 10 bases fitting TRBD1. Germline loops: CDR1 LNHDA, CDR2 SQIVND (reference sequence). The CDR3 is 13 residues long. After removal of 6 bases from V and 6 bases from J, the junction contained 3 bases not matched to a gene. The CDR3: CASRGQGEDTQYF. The DNA for the CDR3 is TGTGCCAGTAGAGGACAGGGGGAGGATACGCAGTATTTT.

V and J are TRBV4-2 and TRBJ1-3; D perhaps matches TRBD1 (6 bases). The CDR3 spans 16 residues. Germline V gene lookup returns CDR1 LGHNA and CDR2 YNFKEQ. Between the trimmed V and J ends, which lost 4 bases and 0 bases, there was a span of 13 bases. Here the CDR3 DNA reads TGTGCCAGCAGCCTTTGGGACACTGGCTCTGGAAACACCATATATTTT. Its protein is CASSLWDTGSGNTIYF.

The J gene is TRBJ2-7, the V gene TRBV23-1; 13 positions agree with TRBD2. TRBV23-1 is an ORF, and what it does is uncertain. The junction had 21 bases not matched to a gene; V was cut back by 7 bases and J by 3 bases. The CDR3 has 20 amino acids. The CDR3 loop reads CASTLGCGLAGVAEIYEQYF. The CDR3 DNA is TGCGCCAGCACCCTTGGCTGCGGACTAGCGGGAGTGGCTGAAATCTACGAGCAGTACTTC.

The rearrangement joins TRBV5-1 to TRBJ1-2; D is unresolved. V gave up 3 bases and J gave up 3 bases, with 9 bases separating them. Germline values: CDR1 SGHRS, CDR2 YFSETQ. The CDR3 length is 13 residues. For the CDR3, the DNA is TGCGCCAGCAGCTCAAAAGAGGACTATGGCTACACCTTC. It encodes CASSSKEDYGYTF.

In DNA, the CDR3 is TGCGCCAGCAGCTTGCGACTAGCGAGGGACCCCCGGTTCTTC. Amino acids: CASSLRLARDPRFF. The chain recombines TRBV5-1 with TRBJ2-1, with 8 bases matching TRBD2. The CDR3 loop spans 14 amino acids. J gave up 15 bases and V 1 base, and 12 bases lay outside the gene matches. Germline V gene sequence: CDR1 SGHRS, CDR2 YFSETQ.

This chain connects TRBV5-4 to TRBJ1-5, with no clear D. Trimming took off 1 base at V and 5 bases at J, with 7 bases between the two ends. This CDR3 comprises 13 residues. Germline CDR1 reads SGHNT; CDR2 reads YYREEE (reference sequence). The CDR3 loop is CASSLSPHQPQHF. In DNA form, the CDR3 reads TGTGCCAGCAGCTTGAGCCCCCATCAGCCCCAGCATTTT.

This chain joins TRBV4-2 and TRBJ2-5; 8 bases are shared with TRBD1. The length of the CDR3 is 15 residues. With 3 bases clipped from V and 1 base from J, the junction kept 4 bases outside the gene matches. Germline V CDR1 and CDR2: LGHNA, YNFKEQ. CDR3 amino acids: CASSHGGQVQETQYF. The CDR3 bases are TGTGCCAGCAGCCACGGGGGACAGGTCCAAGAGACCCAGTACTTC.

CDR3 in amino acids: CASSSIAGGETQYF. CDR3 DNA: TGTGCCAGCAGCTCCATAGCGGGGGGGGAGACCCAGTACTTC. This rearrangement joins TRBV11-1 to TRBJ2-5; 11 bases match TRBD2. Germline CDR1 SGHAT, CDR2 FQDESV (reference sequence). The CDR3 extends over 14 amino acids. Trimming at V came to 4 bases and at J to 5 bases, leaving 3 bases not matched to a gene.

V usage is TRBV11-2 and J usage is TRBJ1-6; D gene unclear. This CDR3 spans 15 amino acids. Trimming stripped 2 bases from V and 7 bases from J, with 12 bases between. Germline lookup yields CDR1 SGHAT and CDR2 FQNNGV. CDR3 residues: CASSLSVGRNSPLHF. For the CDR3, the DNA is TGTGCCAGCAGCTTATCGGTTGGGAGGAATTCACCCCTCCACTTT. The full variable domain, its missing parts supplied by reference TRBV11-2 and TRBJ1-6, is EAGVAQSPRYKIIEKRQSVAFWCNPISGHATLYWYQQILGQGPKLLIQFQNNGVVDDSQLPKDRFSAERLKGVDSTLKIQPAKLEDSAVYLCASSLSVGRNSPLHFGNGTRLTVT.

This clonotype was detected a few times. The chain is built from TRBV20-1 and TRBJ1-1; 7 bases are a match to TRBD1. Germline CDR1 reads DFQATT; CDR2 reads SNEGSKA (reference sequence). Trimming at V came to 5 bases and at J to 2 bases, leaving 17 bases not matched to a gene. The CDR3 totals 17 residues. The CDR3 sequence is CSALHPRQGRKNTEAFF. The CDR3 nucleotides are TGCAGTGCTCTACACCCGAGACAGGGCCGGAAAAACACTGAAGCTTTCTTT.

The rearrangement links TRBV30 to TRBJ1-6, with TRBD1 matching 9 bases. This CDR3 is built from 16 residues. CDR1 is GTSNPN, CDR2 SVGIG, per germline (reference sequence). V lost 3 bases and J lost 10; bases outside the gene matches: 13. CDR3 sequence: CAWSTSPGQGDSPLHF. The CDR3 bases are TGTGCCTGGAGCACTTCCCCGGGACAGGGAGACTCACCCCTCCACTTT. The variable domain in full, with the rest retrieved from reference TRBV30 and TRBJ1-6, is SQTIHQWPATLVQPVGSPLSLECTVEGTSNPNLYWYRQAAGRGLQLLFYSVGIGQISSEVPQNLSASRPQDRQFILSSKKLLLSDSGFYLCAWSTSPGQGDSPLHFGNGTRLTVT.

The table lists this clonotype with a few counts. The rearrangement links TRBV21-1 to TRBJ1-1; the DNA was not compared with TRBD1, the D call given in the table. TRBV21-1 is noted as a pseudogene. The CDR3 sequence is 17 residues long. In DNA, the CDR3 is TGTGCCAGCAGCAAGGCCGTTTTGTGGACACCGAACACTGAAGCTTTCTTT. It translates to CASSKAVLWTPNTEAFF.

CDR3: CASRNGGFGEQFF. CDR3 nucleotide sequence: TGTGCCAGCAGGAACGGGGGGTTCGGTGAGCAGTTCTTC. The chain links TRBV6-1 to TRBJ2-1, with TRBD2 matching 7 bases. Trimming at V came to 6 bases and at J to 9 bases, leaving 8 bases not matched to a gene. Germline loops: CDR1 MNHNS, CDR2 SASEGT. The CDR3 is 13 residues long.

This chain joins TRBV2 and TRBJ2-1; D is uncertain. V lost 4 bases and J lost 4, with 11 bases in between. Germline assignment: CDR1 SNHLY and CDR2 FYNNEI. The CDR3 is made up of 14 amino acids. The CDR3: CASSVTVRYNEQFF. For the CDR3, the DNA is TGTGCCAGCAGTGTCACGGTAAGATACAATGAGCAGTTCTTC. The full variable domain, its missing parts supplied by reference TRBV2 and TRBJ2-1, is EPEVTQTPSHQVTQMGQEVILRCVPISNHLYFYWYRQILGQKVEFLVSFYNNEISEKSEIFDDQFSVERPDGSNFTLKIRSTKLEDSAMYFCASSVTVRYNEQFFGPGTRLTVL.